These 7 T cell receptor beta chains originate from one sample sequenced in a study of control samples from healthy donors and cancer patients. The data were produced by immunoSEQ multiplex PCR, yet TCRdb's version contains in-frame clones alone and is incomplete. The sample includes some 150,000 clones, 93% of them seen just once. The sequencing sample was made of blood. The source is a woman aged 55-69 years in good health.

V usage is TRBV15 and J usage is TRBJ1-1, with D possibly being TRBD1 (5 bases). Germline CDR1 is LNHNV and CDR2 is YYDKDF (reference sequence). The CDR3 totals 15 residues. Trimming took off 3 bases at V and 1 base at J, with 12 bases between the two ends. CDR3 protein: CATSSRQQGNTEAFF. The CDR3 DNA reads as TGTGCCACCAGCAGCCGACAGCAGGGGAACACTGAAGCTTTCTTT.

V and J are TRBV24-1 and TRBJ2-3, with D perhaps given as TRBD1 or TRBD2 (6 bases each). The germline V gene encodes CDR1 KGHDR and CDR2 SFDVKD. This CDR3 has 13 residues. V lost 5 bases and J lost 2, with 7 bases in between. The CDR3 nucleotides are TGTGCCACCAGTGGGGGGGCCACAGATACGCAGTATTTT. Translated, it gives CATSGGATDTQYF.

The chain has TRBV10-2 and TRBJ1-4; 8 bases are shared with TRBD1. This CDR3 region has 15 residues. Germline loops: CDR1 WSHSY, CDR2 SAAADI. Unmatched junction bases numbered 5, after V lost 0 bases and J lost 8 bases. The chain's CDR3 is CASSESDRGGEKLFF. CDR3 sequence (DNA): TGCGCCAGCAGTGAGTCTGACAGGGGAGGGGAAAAACTGTTTTTT.

As DNA, the CDR3 is TGTGCCAGCAGTGACCAAGGACATGAGCAGTTCTTC. Encoded protein: CASSDQGHEQFF. The gene calls are TRBV2 and TRBJ2-1; D remains unclear. Trimming took 3 bases from V and 8 from J, leaving 8 bases between them. This CDR3 comprises 12 residues. The germline CDR1 and CDR2 sequences are SNHLY and FYNNEI.

Details on this clone: Compared with germline, one end of the junction differs, possibly owing to a read error. The rearrangement uses TRBV7-9 and TRBJ1-2, with 7 bases identical to TRBD1. Germline-derived CDR1 and CDR2 are SEHNR and FQNEAQ (reference sequence). CDR3 size: 16 residues. The CDR3 DNA reads TGTGCCAGCAGCTCGACAGGGACATCCGTTTTCTATGGCCACACCTTC. Its translation is CASSSTGTSVFYGHTF.

The chain links TRBV18 to TRBJ1-2, with 9 bases that match TRBD1. The CDR3 contains 13 residues. J gave up 9 bases and V 3 bases, and 5 bases lay outside the gene matches. Germline V lookup: CDR1 KGHSH, CDR2 LQKENI. Here the CDR3 reads CASSPGGTGRYTF. The CDR3 DNA follows: TGTGCCAGCTCACCTGGAGGGACAGGGCGCTACACCTTC.

This clone was observed once. The chain has TRBV6-5 and TRBJ1-4, with TRBD1 matching 9 bases. The CDR3 loop spans 15 amino acids. CDR1 and CDR2 from the germline V gene are MNHEY and SVGAGI. Trimming at V came to 6 bases and at J to 5 bases, leaving 7 bases not matched to a gene. As DNA, the CDR3 is TGTGCCAGCAGGAAAAGCGACAGGGGGAATGAAAAACTGTTTTTT. Amino acids: CASRKSDRGNEKLFF.